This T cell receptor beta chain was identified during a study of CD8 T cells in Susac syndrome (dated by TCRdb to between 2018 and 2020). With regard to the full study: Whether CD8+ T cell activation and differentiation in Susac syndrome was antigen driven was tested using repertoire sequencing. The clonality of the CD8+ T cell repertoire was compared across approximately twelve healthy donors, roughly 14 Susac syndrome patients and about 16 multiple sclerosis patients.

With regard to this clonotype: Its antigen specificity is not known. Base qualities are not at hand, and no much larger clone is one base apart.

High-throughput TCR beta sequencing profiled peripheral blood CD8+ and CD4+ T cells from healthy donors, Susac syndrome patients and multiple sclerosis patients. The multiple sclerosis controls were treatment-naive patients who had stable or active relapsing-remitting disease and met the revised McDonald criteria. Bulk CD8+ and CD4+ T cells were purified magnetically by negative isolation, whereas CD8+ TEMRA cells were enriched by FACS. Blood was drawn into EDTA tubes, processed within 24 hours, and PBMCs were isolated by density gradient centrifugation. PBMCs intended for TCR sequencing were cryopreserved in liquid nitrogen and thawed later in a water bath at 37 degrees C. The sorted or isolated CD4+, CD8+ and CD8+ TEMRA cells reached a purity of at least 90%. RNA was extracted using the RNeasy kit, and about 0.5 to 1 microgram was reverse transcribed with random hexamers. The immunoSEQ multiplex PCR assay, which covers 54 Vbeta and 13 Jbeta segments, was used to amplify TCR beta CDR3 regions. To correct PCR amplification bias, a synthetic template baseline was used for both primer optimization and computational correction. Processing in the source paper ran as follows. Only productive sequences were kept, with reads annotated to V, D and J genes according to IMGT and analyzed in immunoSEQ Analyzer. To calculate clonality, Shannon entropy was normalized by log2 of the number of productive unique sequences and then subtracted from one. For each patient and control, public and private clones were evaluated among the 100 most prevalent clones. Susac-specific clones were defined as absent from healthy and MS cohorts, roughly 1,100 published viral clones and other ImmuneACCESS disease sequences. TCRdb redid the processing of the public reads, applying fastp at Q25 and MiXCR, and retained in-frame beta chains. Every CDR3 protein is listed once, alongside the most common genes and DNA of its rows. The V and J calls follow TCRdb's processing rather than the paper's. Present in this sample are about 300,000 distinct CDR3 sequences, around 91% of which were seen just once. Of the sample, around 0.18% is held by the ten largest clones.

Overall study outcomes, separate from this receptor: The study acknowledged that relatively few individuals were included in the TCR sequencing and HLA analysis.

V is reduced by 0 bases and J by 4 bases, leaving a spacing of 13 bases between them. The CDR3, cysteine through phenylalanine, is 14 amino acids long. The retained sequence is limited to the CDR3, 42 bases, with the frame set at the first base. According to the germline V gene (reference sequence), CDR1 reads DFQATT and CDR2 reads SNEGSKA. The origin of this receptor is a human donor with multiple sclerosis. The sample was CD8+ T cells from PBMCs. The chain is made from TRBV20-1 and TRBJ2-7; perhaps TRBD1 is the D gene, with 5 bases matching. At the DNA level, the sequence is TGCAGTGCTAGAGATCGCTATAGGGGTTACGAGCAGTACTTC. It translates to CSARDRYRGYEQYF.